Reported below is one T cell receptor beta chain. Original methodology: Reference gene primer amplification yielded estimated nucleated cell counts. Here immunoSEQ multiplex PCR was the method, and the copy in TCRdb shows in-frame clones only, minus some. Clonal size and the V and J genes are those of that table, whereas D and trimming came from the DNA. In the table there are 110,000 or so clones, 80% to 90% of which are singletons. The record originates from a study of blood T cell repertoires in COVID-19. Study-wide context: Nucleic acid was either cDNA or gDNA, and it came from T cells, B-cell-depleted T cells, or PBMCs.

V was trimmed by 5 bases and J by 0 bases, leaving 8 bases between them. CDR3 length: 15 amino acids. Per the germline V gene, CDR1 is MDHEN and CDR2 is SYDVKM. The gene calls are TRBV28 and TRBJ1-6; D uncertain. The clonotype was recovered from a woman between 45 and 60 years old with acute or convalescent COVID-19. Material: peripheral blood. CDR3 amino acids: CASSPPSSYNSPLHF. The CDR3 DNA follows: TGTGCCAGCAGTCCCCCGAGCTCCTATAATTCACCCCTCCACTTT.